This TCR beta chain was recorded in a study of shared clonotypes between healthy human individuals. CD45RO-negative, CCR7-positively selected cells formed the naive CD8 fraction, excluding terminally differentiated effector memory CD45RA+ cells. Sequencing used immunoSEQ multiplex PCR; TCRdb keeps in-frame clones, though not all of them. The profile shows around 2,000,000 clones, 85% to 95% of them singletons. With V trimmed by 6 bases and J by 5 bases, 9 bases remained unmatched. CDR1 and CDR2 (germline): MNHEY, SMNVEV (reference sequence). The CDR3 consists of 14 residues. Sequencing input: naive CD8+ T cells sorted from blood. The receptor's source is a young man in good health. The chain carries TRBV27 and TRBJ2-7; 8 bases fit TRBD1. The CDR3 DNA is TGTGCCAGCAGCTGGACAGGGAGGAGCGACGAGCAGTACTTC. Its translation is CASSWTGRSDEQYF.